What follows describes a single T cell receptor beta chain. What it binds is unknown. The PCR contained 60 Vbeta and 13 Jbeta primers. Profiled with immunoSEQ multiplex PCR; TCRdb holds only in-frame clones, not every one. Counted here are about 200,000 clones, 70% to 90% occurring once; the ten biggest clones make up roughly 0.32%. This sample was included in a study of cytomegalovirus exposure and HLA in healthy donors. Study observations and caveats: An apparent linkage of common viral pathogens to several of the most significant clusters emerged in a later analysis.

Between the trimmed V and J ends, which lost 2 bases and 6 bases, there was a span of 6 bases. Per the germline V gene, CDR1 is SGHAT and CDR2 is FQNNGV. This CDR3 region has 12 residues. The sequence was obtained from a woman in her thirties in good health and CMV-seronegative. The sequenced material came from PBMCs. The chain is built from TRBV11-2 and TRBJ2-3, with a weak D call TRBD1 (5 bases). CDR3 loop: CASSLWGDTQYF. CDR3 bases: TGTGCCAGCAGCTTATGGGGCGATACGCAGTATTTT.